The entry below gives a single T cell receptor (beta chain) sequence along with its context. Antigen: not known. The data derive from a study of blood T cells in healthy people across ages. Study conclusions and caveats: Samples with more naive T cells showed higher observed beta diversity. Estimates drawn from one million T cells were deemed to understate diversity.

Samples each yielded at least 5 micrograms of total RNA. Alongside a J-beta primer mix, a sample-barcoded 5' primer served in a second PCR lasting about 7 to 11 cycles. The authors tagged each cDNA molecule using a template-switch adaptor with 12 random nucleotides. TCRdb reprocessed the 5' RACE reads via MiXCR and lists one record per CDR3 protein. Among about 1.4 million distinct CDR3 sequences listed, approximately 59% were seen once. The V gene lost 8 bases and the J gene lost 5 bases, with 16 bases spanning the gap. The CDR3 is 13 residues long. This chain uses TRBV12-3 or TRBV12-4 with TRBJ2-7, with D possibly matching TRBD2 (6 bases). The sequence derives from a man between 18 and 29 years old in good health. Sequencing was performed on blood. CDR3 in DNA: TGTGCCAGCTCCGGGAGTGGCACCCACGAGCAGTACTTC. Amino acid sequence: CASSGSGTHEQYF.